The present entry profiles one T cell receptor (beta chain) with its context. The antigen is unknown. Vbeta (60) and Jbeta (13) primers were used in the PCR. The table came from immunoSEQ multiplex PCR; TCRdb's copy has only in-frame clones and leaves some out. The table includes around 130,000 clones, around 80% detected once. This sample is part of a study of cytomegalovirus exposure and HLA in healthy donors. The germline gives CDR1 LNHDA, CDR2 SQIVND (reference sequence). V lost 3 bases, J lost 2 bases, and 9 bases lay in between. The CDR3 length is 14 residues. Participants comprised healthy donors of bone marrow. General study points: Among donors in an Asian-associated ancestry cluster, a later analysis reportedly found fewer N-insertions than the roughly 670-donor mean.

The V call is TRBV19, the J call TRBJ2-3; tentative D call: TRBD2 (6 bases). Sequencing was done on a sample of PBMCs. The sequence was collected from a woman aged 40 to 55 in good health and CMV-seronegative. As DNA, the CDR3 is TGTGCCAGTAGTATTAGCGGTTTCACAGATACGCAGTATTTT. This translates into CASSISGFTDTQYF.